Listed below are T cell receptor beta chains from one sample, sequenced in a study of blood T cell repertoires in COVID-19. TCRdb keeps only in-frame clones here, not all; method: immunoSEQ multiplex PCR. The sample carries approximately 100,000 clones, about 85% recorded once. The material sequenced was peripheral blood. The origin of the receptors is a human donor in a cohort sampled during active COVID-19. Each CDR3 is given with its conserved first and last residue. D genes are given only for firm matches. The size field is filled for only some rows; it gives once, few, many or a size class.

v_gene: TRBV9
j_gene: TRBJ2-5
abundance: NA
d_gene: NA
CDR3aa: CASSPRGGRETQYF
CDR3nt: TGTGCCAGCAGCCCTAGGGGGGGCAGGGAGACCCAGTACTTC

v_gene: TRBV19
j_gene: TRBJ1-1
abundance: NA
d_gene: TRBD1
CDR3aa: CASSIGGGLGTEAFF
CDR3nt: TGTGCCAGTAGTATAGGAGGGGGCCTGGGCACTGAAGCTTTCTTT

v_gene: TRBV6-6
j_gene: TRBJ1-1
abundance: NA
d_gene: TRBD1
CDR3aa: CASSRQGAGVSAEAFF
CDR3nt: TGTGCCAGCAGTCGACAGGGGGCCGGGGTTAGCGCTGAAGCTTTCTTT

v_gene: TRBV5-4
j_gene: TRBJ2-2
abundance: NA
d_gene: TRBD2
CDR3aa: CASSPSGRVGTGELFF
CDR3nt: TGTGCCAGCAGTCCCAGCGGGAGGGTGGGCACCGGGGAGCTGTTTTTT

v_gene: TRBV6-5
j_gene: TRBJ2-3
abundance: NA
d_gene: NA
CDR3aa: CASSQPGDTDTQYF
CDR3nt: TGTGCCAGCAGTCAACCGGGGGACACAGATACGCAGTATTTT

v_gene: TRBV4-1
j_gene: TRBJ2-1
abundance: NA
d_gene: TRBD2
CDR3aa: CASSRGLAGSSYNEQFF
CDR3nt: TGCGCCAGCAGCCGCGGACTAGCGGGAAGCTCCTACAATGAGCAGTTCTTC

v_gene: TRBV4-2
j_gene: TRBJ2-2
abundance: NA
d_gene: NA
CDR3aa: CASSQEWLALGGELFF
CDR3nt: TGTGCCAGCAGCCAAGAATGGCTAGCATTGGGCGGGGAGCTGTTTTTT

v_gene: TRBV3-1/TRBV3-2
j_gene: TRBJ1-2
abundance: NA
d_gene: TRBD1
CDR3aa: CASSHPGQGVYGYTF
CDR3nt: TGTGCCAGCAGCCACCCCGGACAGGGAGTCTATGGCTACACCTTC

v_gene: TRBV6-2/TRBV6-3
j_gene: TRBJ2-3
abundance: NA
d_gene: NA
CDR3aa: CASSSLRRSTDTQYF
CDR3nt: TGTGCCAGCAGTTCACTAAGGCGGAGCACAGATACGCAGTATTTT

v_gene: TRBV5-1
j_gene: TRBJ1-2
abundance: NA
d_gene: NA
CDR3aa: CASSPDTNYGYTF
CDR3nt: TGCGCCAGCAGCCCAGATACGAACTATGGCTACACCTTC

v_gene: TRBV19
j_gene: TRBJ2-2
abundance: NA
d_gene: NA
CDR3aa: CASSVGGGGGTGELFF
CDR3nt: TGTGCCAGTAGCGTAGGCGGGGGCGGTGGCACCGGGGAGCTGTTTTTT

v_gene: TRBV6-2/TRBV6-3
j_gene: TRBJ1-2
abundance: NA
d_gene: NA
CDR3aa: CASSRGLLAYGYTF
CDR3nt: TGTGCCAGCAGCCGGGGACTCCTCGCCTATGGCTACACCTTC

v_gene: TRBV7-2
j_gene: TRBJ2-1
abundance: NA
d_gene: TRBD2
CDR3aa: CASSLGSGDYNEQFF
CDR3nt: TGTGCCAGCAGCTTAGGCAGCGGGGACTACAATGAGCAGTTCTTC

v_gene: TRBV20-1
j_gene: TRBJ2-3
abundance: NA
d_gene: NA
CDR3aa: CSARDNGQYF
CDR3nt: TGCAGTGCTAGAGATAACGGGCAGTATTTT

v_gene: TRBV7-2
j_gene: TRBJ1-2
abundance: few
d_gene: TRBD1
CDR3aa: CASSRTGIGYTF
CDR3nt: TGTGCCAGCAGCCGGACAGGGATCGGCTACACCTTC

v_gene: TRBV3-1/TRBV3-2
j_gene: TRBJ2-1
abundance: NA
d_gene: TRBD2
CDR3aa: CASSLNSGISYNEQFF
CDR3nt: TGTGCCAGCAGCCTCAATAGCGGGATCTCCTACAATGAGCAGTTCTTC

v_gene: TRBV7-8
j_gene: TRBJ1-2
abundance: NA
d_gene: NA
CDR3aa: CASSLITGFYGYTF
CDR3nt: TGTGCCAGCAGCTTAATAACAGGCTTCTATGGCTACACCTTC

v_gene: TRBV12-5
j_gene: TRBJ2-2
abundance: NA
d_gene: NA
CDR3aa: CASGSGADTGELFF
CDR3nt: TGTGCTAGTGGTTCAGGAGCGGACACCGGGGAGCTGTTTTTT

v_gene: TRBV7-3
j_gene: TRBJ1-2
abundance: NA
d_gene: TRBD1
CDR3aa: CASAQDRRSGYTF
CDR3nt: TGTGCCAGCGCTCAGGACAGGCGGAGTGGCTACACCTTC

v_gene: TRBV18
j_gene: TRBJ2-7
abundance: NA
d_gene: NA
CDR3aa: CASSPAQGGYEQYF
CDR3nt: TGTGCCAGCTCACCTGCACAGGGAGGGTACGAGCAGTACTTC

v_gene: TRBV6-5
j_gene: TRBJ2-3
abundance: NA
d_gene: TRBD2
CDR3aa: CASSLAGREDTQYF
CDR3nt: TGTGCCAGCAGTCTAGCGGGGAGGGAAGATACGCAGTATTTT

v_gene: TRBV7-9
j_gene: TRBJ2-3
abundance: NA
d_gene: TRBD2
CDR3aa: CASSPTSGREYSTDTQYF
CDR3nt: TGTGCCAGCAGCCCAACTAGCGGGAGGGAATATAGCACAGATACGCAGTATTTT

v_gene: TRBV14
j_gene: TRBJ2-3
abundance: NA
d_gene: TRBD2
CDR3aa: CASSPGLASDTQYF
CDR3nt: TGTGCCAGCAGCCCGGGACTAGCGTCAGATACGCAGTATTTT

v_gene: TRBV4-1
j_gene: TRBJ1-1
abundance: NA
d_gene: TRBD1
CDR3aa: CASSPDRVSNTEAFF
CDR3nt: TGCGCCAGCAGCCCGGACAGGGTTAGCAACACTGAAGCTTTCTTT

v_gene: TRBV30
j_gene: TRBJ2-7
abundance: NA
d_gene: TRBD2
CDR3aa: CAWSTGLAGGEQYF
CDR3nt: TGTGCCTGGAGTACGGGACTAGCGGGGGGAGAGCAGTACTTC

v_gene: TRBV7-3
j_gene: TRBJ2-3
abundance: few
d_gene: TRBD2
CDR3aa: CASSLSGGQDTQYF
CDR3nt: TGTGCCAGCAGCTTATCGGGAGGTCAGGATACGCAGTATTTT